The source of this TCR beta chain is a study of T-cell reconstitution after alpha-beta-depleted transplantation in children. As it was prepared, the TCRbeta library received unique molecular identifiers. One entry per CDR3 protein results from TCRdb running MiXCR on the PCR reads. This repertoire shows 200,000 to 250,000 distinct CDR3 sequences, more than 10% found once; its top ten account for 2.6%. CDR1 MNHEY and CDR2 SVGAGI come from the germline V gene. V lost 3 bases to trimming and J lost 1 base, with 11 bases between them. CDR3 length equals 15 residues. This sample comprised PBMCs from the stem cell graft donor, obtained from the stem cell graft. The clonotype was recovered from a human donor who donated a stem cell graft to a child with acute lymphoblastic leukemia. The chain links TRBV6-5 to TRBJ2-3; no clear D. The DNA of the CDR3 is TGTGCCAGCAGTTATCACATGTTCGGCACAGATACGCAGTATTTT. Translated: CASSYHMFGTDTQYF.